The following is a T cell receptor beta chain sequence with its context. Compared with germline, one end of the junction differs, possibly owing to a read error. The source of the sample is a study of T cells in Graves' hyperthyroidism and ophthalmopathy. The CDR3 is made up of 12 amino acids. The germline V gene has CDR1 LGHDT and CDR2 YNNKEL (reference sequence). Amplified TCR beta CDR3 regions came from RNA transcripts. First-round RT-PCR of the TCR CDR3 relied on the HTBI primer set. Each CDR3 protein is one row after TCRdb ran MiXCR on the multiplex PCR reads. This table holds 530,000 or so distinct CDR3 sequences, approximately 25% found once. Patients were excluded because of uncontrolled infection, other autoimmune disease, pregnancy or lactation.

This TCR derives from a woman aged 25 to 39 with Graves' ophthalmopathy. Sequencing was performed on blood. The chain has TRBV3-1 and TRBJ1-1; D not certain. CDR3 sequence (DNA): TGTGCCAGCAGCCAATCGAACACTGAAGCTTGCTTT. It codes for CASSQSNTEACF.